The 9 T cell receptor beta chains reported below all come from one sample, sequenced in a study of OX40 agonist ivuxolimab in advanced cancers. Produced via immunoSEQ multiplex PCR; TCRdb's table is partial and in-frame only. This table holds about 120,000 clones, around 87% found once. The specimen was CD4+ or CD8+ T cells sorted from blood, collected in a trial of the OX40 agonist ivuxolimab. These receptors were collected from an adult with an advanced solid tumor such as melanoma, head and neck, liver or kidney cancer.

This clone was detected a few times. The chain is built from TRBV30 and TRBJ2-3; no clear D. V shed 2 bases and J shed 6 bases, with 12 bases lying between them. This CDR3 spans 13 amino acids. Germline lookup yields CDR1 GTSNPN and CDR2 SVGIG (reference sequence). The CDR3 reads CAWSFGYRDTQYF. The DNA of the CDR3 is TGTGCCTGGAGTTTCGGGTATAGGGATACGCAGTATTTT.

The V gene is TRBV7-2, the J gene TRBJ1-5, with D uncertain. The CDR3 is made up of 13 amino acids. Germline loops: CDR1 SGHTA, CDR2 FQGNSA. V shed 3 bases and J shed 4 bases, with 7 bases lying between them. CDR3 DNA: TGTGCCAGCAGCTTGACCCAAAATCAGCCCCAGCATTTT. Translation: CASSLTQNQPQHF.

The V gene is TRBV14, the J gene TRBJ2-3; 8 bases agree with TRBD1. Trimming at V came to 4 bases and at J to 6 bases, leaving 6 bases not matched to a gene. Germline CDR1 reads SGHDN; CDR2 reads FVKESK. The CDR3 totals 14 residues. The CDR3 spells CASSPWTGTDTQYF. The CDR3 coding sequence is TGTGCCAGCAGCCCATGGACAGGGACGGATACGCAGTATTTT.

Comments on this clone: The sample has other DNA sequences that encode this CDR3 too. The chain carries TRBV5-1 and TRBJ2-5, with D possibly being TRBD1 (6 bases). Germline CDR1 reads SGHRS; CDR2 reads YFSETQ. The CDR3 runs to 13 residues. The V and J ends lost 0 bases and 4 bases respectively, with 7 bases between them. The CDR3 sequence is CASSLGGRETQYF. CDR3 sequence (DNA): TGCGCCAGCAGCTTGGGGGGGCGAGAGACCCAGTACTTC.

CDR3 loop: CAITKTGIGNSPLHF. CDR3 coding DNA: TGTGCCATCACTAAGACAGGGATTGGGAATTCACCCCTCCACTTT. The gene calls are TRBV10-3 and TRBJ1-6; 7 bases are shared with TRBD1. CDR1 is ENHRY and CDR2 is SYGVKD in the germline V gene. The CDR3 loop spans 15 amino acids. V gave up 7 bases and J gave up 7 bases; unmatched junction bases: 10.

The rearrangement joins TRBV4-3 to TRBJ2-1; no definite D call. The CDR3 sequence is 16 residues long. Deletions cut 4 bases from V and 0 bases from J, with 13 bases between. The germline V gene has CDR1 LGHNA and CDR2 YSLEER. In DNA, the CDR3 is TGCGCCAGCAGCCTCTTGTGGGGAAGCTCCTACAATGAGCAGTTCTTC. Its protein is CASSLLWGSSYNEQFF.

This chain links TRBV7-9 with TRBJ2-5; D is possibly TRBD1 or TRBD2 (5 bases each). The CDR3 spans 12 residues. V lost 6 bases, J lost 7 bases, and 12 bases lay in between. Per the germline V gene, CDR1 is SEHNR and CDR2 is FQNEAQ (reference sequence). CDR3 protein: CASRGDPGTQYF. CDR3 DNA: TGTGCCAGCAGGGGGGACCCGGGGACCCAGTACTTC.

The rearrangement uses TRBV19 and TRBJ2-5; 7 bases fit TRBD1. Germline assignment: CDR1 LNHDA and CDR2 SQIVND (reference sequence). V shed 3 bases and J 1 base; nucleotides not matched to a gene: 8. The CDR3 has 16 residues. The CDR3: CASSMGTGTAQETQYF. CDR3 DNA: TGTGCCAGTAGTATGGGGACCGGGACAGCCCAAGAGACCCAGTACTTC.

The table lists this clone with a count of one. V is TRBV30 and J is TRBJ1-2; no clear D gene. V shed 2 bases and J shed 7 bases, with 17 bases lying between them. CDR3 size: 14 residues. Germline CDR1 is GTSNPN and CDR2 is SVGIG (reference sequence). The CDR3 here is CAWSKATQAPGYTF. Here the CDR3 DNA reads TGTGCCTGGAGTAAGGCCACCCAGGCTCCTGGCTACACCTTC.